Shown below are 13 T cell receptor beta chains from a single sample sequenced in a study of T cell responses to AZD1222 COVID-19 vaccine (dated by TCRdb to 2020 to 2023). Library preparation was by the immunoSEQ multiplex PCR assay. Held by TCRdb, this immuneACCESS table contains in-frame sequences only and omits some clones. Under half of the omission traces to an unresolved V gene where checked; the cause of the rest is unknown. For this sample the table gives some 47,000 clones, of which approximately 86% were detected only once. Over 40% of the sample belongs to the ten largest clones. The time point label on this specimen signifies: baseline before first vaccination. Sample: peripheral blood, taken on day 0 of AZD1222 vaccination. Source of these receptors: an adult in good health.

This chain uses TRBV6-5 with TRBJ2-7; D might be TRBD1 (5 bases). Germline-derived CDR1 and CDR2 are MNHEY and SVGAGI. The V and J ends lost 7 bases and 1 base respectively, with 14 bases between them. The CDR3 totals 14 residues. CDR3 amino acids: CASTTGFFSYEQYF. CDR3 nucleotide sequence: TGTGCCAGCACTACAGGATTTTTTTCCTACGAGCAGTACTTC.

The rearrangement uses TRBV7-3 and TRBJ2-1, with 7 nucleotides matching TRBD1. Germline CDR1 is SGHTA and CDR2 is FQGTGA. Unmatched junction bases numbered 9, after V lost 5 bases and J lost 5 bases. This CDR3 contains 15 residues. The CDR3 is CASSLSRDSHNEQFF. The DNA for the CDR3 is TGTGCCAGCAGCCTATCCCGGGACAGTCACAATGAGCAGTTCTTC.

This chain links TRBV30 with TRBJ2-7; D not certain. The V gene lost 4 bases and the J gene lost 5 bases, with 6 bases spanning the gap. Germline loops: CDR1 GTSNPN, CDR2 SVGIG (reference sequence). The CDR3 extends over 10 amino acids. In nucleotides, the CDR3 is TGTGCCTGGAATTTCCACGAGCAGTACTTC. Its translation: CAWNFHEQYF. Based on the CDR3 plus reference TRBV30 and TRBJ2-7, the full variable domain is SQTIHQWPATLVQPVGSPLSLECTVEGTSNPNLYWYRQAAGRGLQLLFYSVGIGQISSEVPQNLSASRPQDRQFILSSKKLLLSDSGFYLCAWNFHEQYFGPGTRLTVT.

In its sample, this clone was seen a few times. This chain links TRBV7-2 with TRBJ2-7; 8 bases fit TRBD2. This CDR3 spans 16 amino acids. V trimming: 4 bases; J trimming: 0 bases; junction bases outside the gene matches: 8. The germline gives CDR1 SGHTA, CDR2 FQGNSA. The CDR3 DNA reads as TGTGCCAGCAGCTCACCGACGGGGGGGAGCTCCTACGAGCAGTACTTC. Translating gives CASSSPTGGSSYEQYF.

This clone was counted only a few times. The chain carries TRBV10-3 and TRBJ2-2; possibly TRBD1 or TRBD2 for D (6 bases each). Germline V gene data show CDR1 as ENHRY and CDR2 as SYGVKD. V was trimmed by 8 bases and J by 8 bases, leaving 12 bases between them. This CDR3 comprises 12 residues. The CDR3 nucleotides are TGTGCCATCGAGGGGGAGGCGGGGGAGCTGTTTTTT. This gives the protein CAIEGEAGELFF.

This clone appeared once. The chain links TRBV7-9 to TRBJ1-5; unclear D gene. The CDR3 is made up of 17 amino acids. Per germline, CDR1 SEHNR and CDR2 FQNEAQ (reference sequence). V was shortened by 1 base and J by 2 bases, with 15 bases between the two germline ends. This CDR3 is CASSLGNSPYRNQPQHF. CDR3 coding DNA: TGTGCCAGCAGCTTAGGGAACAGCCCTTATCGCAATCAGCCCCAGCATTTT.

The DNA of the CDR3 is TGTGCCAGCAGCTTAGGGACTAGCGGAACCTACGAGCAGTACTTC. Translation: CASSLGTSGTYEQYF. The rearrangement uses TRBV7-2 and TRBJ2-7, with 10 bases that match TRBD2. The CDR3 consists of 15 residues. CDR1 is SGHTA, CDR2 FQGNSA, per germline. After removal of 1 base from V and 2 bases from J, the junction contained 2 bases not matched to a gene.

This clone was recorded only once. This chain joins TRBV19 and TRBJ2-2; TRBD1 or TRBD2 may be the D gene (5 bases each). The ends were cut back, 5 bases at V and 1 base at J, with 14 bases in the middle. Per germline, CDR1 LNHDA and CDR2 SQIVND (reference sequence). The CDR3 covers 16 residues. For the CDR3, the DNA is TGTGCCAGTAGTCCTCATCGGGACGGGAACACCGGGGAGCTGTTTTTT. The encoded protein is CASSPHRDGNTGELFF.

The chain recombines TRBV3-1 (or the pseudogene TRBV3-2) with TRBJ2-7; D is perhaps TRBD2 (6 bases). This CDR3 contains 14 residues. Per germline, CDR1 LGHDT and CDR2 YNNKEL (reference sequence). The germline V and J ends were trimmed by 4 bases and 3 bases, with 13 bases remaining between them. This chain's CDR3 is CASSRPGLLYEQYF. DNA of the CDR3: TGTGCCAGCAGCCGCCCGGGACTTCTCTACGAGCAGTACTTC.

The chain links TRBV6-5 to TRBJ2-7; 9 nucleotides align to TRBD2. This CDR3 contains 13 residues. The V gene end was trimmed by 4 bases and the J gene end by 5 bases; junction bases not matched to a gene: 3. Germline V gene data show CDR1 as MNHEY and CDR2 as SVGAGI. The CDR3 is CASSSLAGHEQYF. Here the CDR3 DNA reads TGTGCCAGCAGTTCCCTAGCGGGACACGAGCAGTACTTC.

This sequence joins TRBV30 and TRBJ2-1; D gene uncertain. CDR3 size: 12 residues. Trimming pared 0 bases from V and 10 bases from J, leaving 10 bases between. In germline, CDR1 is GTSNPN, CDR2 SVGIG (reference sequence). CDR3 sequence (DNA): TGTGCCTGGAGTGTCTACCGCAAGGAGCAGTTCTTC. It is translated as CAWSVYRKEQFF.

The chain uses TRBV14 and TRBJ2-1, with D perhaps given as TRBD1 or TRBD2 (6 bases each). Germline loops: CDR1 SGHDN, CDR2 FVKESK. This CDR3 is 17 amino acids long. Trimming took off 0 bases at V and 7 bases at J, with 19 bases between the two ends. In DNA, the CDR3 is TGTGCCAGCAGCCAAGATCTAGGAGGGGGGAGGTTTAATGAGCAGTTCTTC. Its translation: CASSQDLGGGRFNEQFF.

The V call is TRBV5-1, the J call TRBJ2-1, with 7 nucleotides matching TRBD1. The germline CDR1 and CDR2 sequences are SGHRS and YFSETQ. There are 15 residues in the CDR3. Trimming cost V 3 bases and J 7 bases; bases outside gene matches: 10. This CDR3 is CASSSQGQISNEQFF. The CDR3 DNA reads TGCGCCAGCAGCTCGCAGGGACAGATCTCGAATGAGCAGTTCTTC.